Presented here are 18 T cell receptor beta chains from one specimen sequenced in a study of shared clonotypes between healthy human individuals. Sequenced by immunoSEQ multiplex PCR; TCRdb stores in-frame clones only, minus some. The table includes 470,000 or so clones, roughly 80% detected once. Sequenced sample: PBMCs. The source is a woman aged 40 to 55 in good health. Some clones in this sample may be carry-over from other donors' samples.

The chain links TRBV5-5 to TRBJ2-7; 10 bases match TRBD1. Losses at the gene ends were 5 bases for V and 2 bases for J; bases not matched to a gene: 7. Germline lookup yields CDR1 SGHKS and CDR2 YYEKEE (reference sequence). This CDR3 comprises 15 residues. The CDR3 DNA follows: TGTGCCAGCAGTCTCACCGGGACAGGGGCCTACGAGCAGTACTTC. Protein: CASSLTGTGAYEQYF.

This rearrangement joins TRBV7-2 to TRBJ2-5; TRBD1 matches at 7 bases. With 2 bases clipped from V and 1 base from J, the junction kept 4 bases outside the gene matches. CDR1 is SGHTA, CDR2 FQGNSA, per germline. The CDR3 spans 15 residues. CDR3 sequence reads: CASSLKGQFQETQYF. CDR3 nucleotide sequence: TGTGCCAGCAGCTTAAAGGGACAGTTCCAAGAGACCCAGTACTTC.

The J gene is TRBJ2-3, the V gene TRBV7-6; 8 nucleotides match TRBD2. Germline V gives CDR1 SGHVS, CDR2 FNYEAQ. Trimming at V came to 1 base and at J to 7 bases, leaving 7 bases not matched to a gene. The CDR3 spans 15 residues. Here the CDR3 reads CASSLGGTSVYTQYF. The CDR3 DNA reads as TGTGCCAGCAGCTTAGGGGGGACTAGTGTCTATACGCAGTATTTT.

CDR3 coding DNA: TGTGCCAGCAGCTCGACTAGCGGCCGGGCGCAGTATTTT. It translates to CASSSTSGRAQYF. The chain is built from TRBV13 and TRBJ2-3; 9 positions match TRBD2. The CDR3 spans 13 residues. CDR1 is PRHDT and CDR2 is FYEKMQ in the germline V gene (reference sequence). The ends lost 4 bases at V and 10 bases at J; junction bases unmatched: 6.

The V and J genes are TRBV5-1 and TRBJ2-5, with TRBD2 matching 10 bases. Germline loops: CDR1 SGHRS, CDR2 YFSETQ. This CDR3 comprises 17 residues. After removal of 1 base from V and 2 bases from J, the junction contained 8 bases not matched to a gene. CDR3 coding DNA: TGCGCCAGCAGCTTGATAGCTAGCGGGGGACTTCAAGAGACCCAGTACTTC. The encoded protein is CASSLIASGGLQETQYF. The full variable domain, completed using reference TRBV5-1 and TRBJ2-5, is KAGVTQTPRYLIKTRGQQVTLSCSPISGHRSVSWYQQTPGQGLQFLFEYFSETQRNKGNFPGRFSGRQFSNSRSEMNVSTLELGDSALYLCASSLIASGGLQETQYFGPGTRLLVL.

The chain carries TRBV7-9 and TRBJ2-4; 8 bases fit TRBD2. Germline V gene data show CDR1 as SEHNR and CDR2 as FQNEAQ (reference sequence). This CDR3 comprises 15 residues. V shed 3 bases and J 0 bases; nucleotides not matched to a gene: 1. The CDR3 sequence is CASSFSGVAKNIQYF. The CDR3 region has the DNA TGTGCCAGCAGCTTTAGCGGGGTAGCCAAAAACATTCAGTACTTC.

This clone was seen once. V usage is TRBV28 and J usage is TRBJ2-1, with D tentatively TRBD1 (6 bases). Per germline, CDR1 MDHEN and CDR2 SYDVKM. The CDR3 is 14 residues long. Trimming left V 7 bases short and J 12 bases short, with 22 bases between. This chain's CDR3 is CASTTWGHLTGQFF. The CDR3 bases are TGTGCCAGCACCACATGGGGACACTTGACAGGGCAGTTCTTC.

This clone was found a few times. The rearrangement joins TRBV30 to TRBJ1-1, with TRBD1 matching 10 bases. This CDR3 is 14 amino acids long. CDR1 is GTSNPN, CDR2 SVGIG, per germline (reference sequence). V trimming: 3 bases; J trimming: 5 bases; junction bases outside the gene matches: 6. CDR3 DNA: TGTGCCTGGAGCGGTGACAGGGGGCGAACTGAAGCTTTCTTT. It translates to CAWSGDRGRTEAFF.

The chain's CDR3 is CASSIGQEDGYTF. CDR3 DNA sequence: TGTGCCAGTAGTATAGGACAGGAGGATGGCTACACCTTC. This chain connects TRBV19 to TRBJ1-2; maybe TRBD1 (6 bases). This CDR3 is built from 13 residues. Germline CDR1 is LNHDA and CDR2 is SQIVND (reference sequence). Trimming cost V 1 base and J 6 bases, with 9 bases left between them.

This clone was observed a handful of times. A much bigger clone sits one base away, suggesting this may be a read error. This sample also contains other DNA sequences that code for the same CDR3. The chain employs TRBV6-6 and TRBJ2-3; 8 nucleotides match TRBD2. The CDR3 spans 15 residues. Germline V gene lookup returns CDR1 MNHNY and CDR2 SVGAGI (reference sequence). The CDR3 loop is CASSIARPGGDTQYF. The CDR3 DNA reads as TGTGCCAGCAGTATAGCGCGACCGGGGGGGGATACGCAGTACTTT.

This clone appeared once. The genes are TRBV5-5 and TRBJ2-7, with 8 bases aligning to TRBD2. J was trimmed by 6 bases and V by 0 bases; bases with no gene match: 8. The CDR3 loop spans 15 amino acids. Germline V lookup: CDR1 SGHKS, CDR2 YYEKEE (reference sequence). Written as DNA, the CDR3 is TGTGCCAGCAGCTTGGCCCTTGGACTAGCCATCGAGCAGTACTTC. As protein: CASSLALGLAIEQYF.

The rearrangement uses TRBV19 and TRBJ2-5, with D possibly called TRBD1 or TRBD2 (5 bases each). Per germline, CDR1 LNHDA and CDR2 SQIVND (reference sequence). The V end lost 6 bases, the J end lost 7 bases, and 12 bases lay between the germline ends. The CDR3 is 12 residues long. For the CDR3, the DNA is TGTGCCAGTAGCAACCCGAGGGGGACCCAGTACTTC. Amino acid sequence: CASSNPRGTQYF. The full variable domain, rest sourced from reference TRBV19 and TRBJ2-5, is DGGITQSPKYLFRKEGQNVTLSCEQNLNHDAMYWYRQDPGQGLRLIYYSQIVNDFQKGDIAEGYSVSREKKESFPLTVTSAQKNPTAFYLCASSNPRGTQYFGPGTRLLVL.

CDR3 nucleotides: TGTGCCAGCAGCTTATTCCCAGGGGTGGGCACTGAAGCTTTCTTT. Translation: CASSLFPGVGTEAFF. The rearrangement uses TRBV7-3 and TRBJ1-1, with D maybe TRBD1 (6 bases). The CDR3 covers 15 residues. Trimming removed 2 bases at V and 4 bases at J, with 14 bases between. Germline values: CDR1 SGHTA, CDR2 FQGTGA.

The gene calls are TRBV7-3 and TRBJ2-1; 9 bases match TRBD2. The CDR3 length is 16 residues. V shed 3 bases, J shed 1 base, and the junction held 4 bases outside the gene matches. The germline gives CDR1 SGHTA, CDR2 FQGTGA. CDR3 sequence (DNA): TGTGCCAGCAGCTTTGGGCTAGCGGGATCCTACAATGAGCAGTTCTTC. This encodes CASSFGLAGSYNEQFF.

The chain has TRBV2 and TRBJ2-3, with 9 bases identical to TRBD1. The CDR3 length is 14 residues. Germline trimming cut 10 bases from V and 1 base from J; bases unmatched to any gene: 6. Germline V lookup: CDR1 SNHLY, CDR2 FYNNEI. CDR3 in DNA: TGTGCCATTCACAGGGGGCCGCGCACAGATACGCAGTATTTT. Amino acids: CAIHRGPRTDTQYF.

V is TRBV5-4 and J is TRBJ2-1; tentatively, D is TRBD2 (6 bases). V was shortened by 0 bases and J by 3 bases, with 10 bases between the two germline ends. The CDR3 runs 15 residues. Germline V gene lookup returns CDR1 SGHNT and CDR2 YYREEE (reference sequence). In nucleotides, the CDR3 is TGTGCCAGCAGCTTGGCGGGAGTAAGCTACAATGAGCAGTTCTTC. The encoded protein is CASSLAGVSYNEQFF.

The chain links TRBV10-3 to TRBJ2-1; tentative D call: TRBD2 (5 bases). This CDR3 is 15 amino acids long. Between the trimmed V and J ends, which lost 3 bases and 4 bases, there was a span of 13 bases. CDR1 and CDR2 (germline): ENHRY, SYGVKD. This chain's CDR3 is CAISDWERMYNEQFF. The DNA of the CDR3 is TGTGCCATCAGTGATTGGGAGCGGATGTACAATGAGCAGTTCTTC.

This clone was detected only a few times. The chain has TRBV7-8 and TRBJ2-7; TRBD2 aligns across 7 bases. This CDR3 has 14 amino acids. The germline gives CDR1 SGHVS, CDR2 FQNEAQ. Germline trimming cut 0 bases from V and 4 bases from J; bases unmatched to any gene: 3. CDR3 DNA: TGTGCCAGCAGCTTAGCTAGCGGGCCGTACGAGCAGTACTTC. This sequence encodes CASSLASGPYEQYF.